This T cell receptor beta chain was retrieved from a study of CD8+ T cells in alopecia areata. Extraction and reverse transcription of RNA yielded cDNA as the sequencing template. The data were produced by immunoSEQ multiplex PCR, yet TCRdb's version contains in-frame clones alone and is incomplete. The sample lists approximately 100,000 clones, approximately 60% occurring once. Remarks on this clone: Antigen unknown.

General study findings and limits: TCR sharing across patients was less clear than in mice, possibly HLA-related. When scalp samples are sequenced, resident alphabeta T cells of normal skin are also captured. Alopecia totalis/universalis scalp especially showed more expanded CD8+ clones than normal scalp.

CD4+ and CD8+ T cells were sorted from PBMCs stained for CD3, CD4 and CD8. The material sequenced was CD4+ T cells sorted from blood. The TCR comes from a human donor in good health.

The CDR3 DNA reads as TGTGCCAGCAGCTGGTGGGACAGACCTAACTATGGCTACACCTTC. Translated, it gives CASSWWDRPNYGYTF. The chain carries TRBV5-6 and TRBJ1-2; 7 bases line up with TRBD1. The CDR3 contains 15 residues. Germline-derived CDR1 and CDR2 are SGHDT and YYEEEE. Losses at the gene ends were 3 bases for V and 0 bases for J; bases not matched to a gene: 5. The full variable domain, completed using reference TRBV5-6 and TRBJ1-2, is DAGVTQSPTHLIKTRGQQVTLRCSPKSGHDTVSWYQQALGQGPQFIFQYYEEEERQRGNFPDRFSGHQFPNYSSELNVNALLLGDSALYLCASSWWDRPNYGYTFGSGTRLTVV.